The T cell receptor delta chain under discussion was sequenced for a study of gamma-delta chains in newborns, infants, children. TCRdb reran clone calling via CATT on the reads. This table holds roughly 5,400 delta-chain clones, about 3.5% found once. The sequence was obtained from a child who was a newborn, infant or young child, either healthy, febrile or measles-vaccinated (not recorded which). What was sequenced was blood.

CDR3 in amino acids: CACDGILGSWDTRQMFF. The CDR3 region has the DNA TGTGCCTGTGACGGGATACTCGGCTCCTGGGACACCCGACAGATGTTTTTC. The V and J genes are TRDV2 and TRDJ3, with 7 bases identical to TRDD3. Unmatched junction bases numbered 4, after V lost 3 bases and J lost 0 bases. Germline V gives CDR1 GEAIGNYY, CDR2 EKD. The CDR3 runs 17 residues.